This note documents a single T cell receptor (beta chain) sequence. Its target is not known. This sample was included in a study of shared clonotypes between healthy human individuals. Overall study results and limits: The study drew on few donors, limiting represented genetic and exposure-history diversity. Large depth notwithstanding, sorted-subset sequencing proved incomplete by rarefaction.

Clones were read by immunoSEQ multiplex PCR, and TCRdb kept only the in-frame ones, dropping some. This table holds some 1,400,000 clones, around 97% found once. The CDR3 extends over 16 amino acids. Every one of the donors was a Caucasian adult that lived in Nashville, Tennessee. The material sequenced was naive CD4+ T cells sorted from blood. Documented subset: CD45RA+ positively selected. The receptor's source is a man aged 25 to 40 in good health. The V call is TRBV12-2, the J call TRBJ2-5; the table's TRBD1 call for D was not verified on the DNA. TRBV12-2 is designated a pseudogene. CDR3 sequence: CASRAGGRGPPETQYF. Written as DNA, the CDR3 is TGTGCAAGTCGCGCCGGGGGCAGGGGGCCCCCAGAGACCCAGTACTTC.